The 10 T cell receptor beta chains presented below share a single source sample, sequenced in a study of CD4 T cells in relation to SARS-CoV-2 and coronaviruses. Antigens for these TCRs are unknown. The method was immunoSEQ multiplex PCR; TCRdb's version includes in-frame clones alone and lacks a portion of them. This sample yields 25,000 to 35,000 clones, of which more than 75% are seen a single time; roughly 14% belongs to the top ten. The unexposed donors gave CD4+ T cells in about 2011-2019, prior to COVID-19. The cells were cultured for around ten days before CD4+ T cells were isolated. The source material was CD4+ T cells from PBMCs, cultured in vitro. Receptors originate from a human donor in good health.

The gene calls are TRBV30 and TRBJ2-7; possibly TRBD2 for D (5 bases). V was cut by 0 bases and J by 0 bases, with 9 bases left in between. CDR3 size: 14 residues. CDR1 and CDR2 from the germline V gene are GTSNPN and SVGIG (reference sequence). The chain's CDR3 is CAWSVNRGSYEQYF. In DNA, the CDR3 is TGTGCCTGGAGTGTAAATCGGGGCTCCTACGAGCAGTACTTC.

The chain combines TRBV7-2 with TRBJ2-5, with D hard to call. Germline values: CDR1 SGHTA, CDR2 FQGNSA. Trimming took 1 base from V and 5 from J, leaving 11 bases between them. CDR3 length: 14 residues. CDR3 sequence reads: CASSLVSGRETQYF. CDR3 bases: TGTGCCAGCAGCTTAGTATCCGGTAGGGAGACCCAGTACTTC.

The chain joins TRBV2 to TRBJ2-5; 7 bases map to TRBD1. The length of the CDR3 is 15 residues. V shed 5 bases, J shed 0 bases, and the junction held 6 bases outside the gene matches. Germline V gene lookup returns CDR1 SNHLY and CDR2 FYNNEI. The CDR3 DNA follows: TGTGCCAGCAGTCCAAGAAGGGGGCACCAAGAGACCCAGTACTTC. The encoded protein is CASSPRRGHQETQYF.

The V gene is TRBV7-2, the J gene TRBJ1-4, with D possibly TRBD1 on 5 matching bases. The CDR3 is 14 amino acids. V was clipped by 1 base and J by 2 bases, with 5 bases between them. Germline V gene lookup returns CDR1 SGHTA and CDR2 FQGNSA. CDR3 loop: CASSLGGTNEKLFF. CDR3 DNA sequence: TGTGCCAGCAGCTTAGGGGGGACTAATGAAAAACTGTTTTTT.

This chain uses TRBV7-9 with TRBJ2-7, with unresolved D. CDR3 size: 12 residues. V was shortened by 2 bases and J by 6 bases, with 8 bases between the two germline ends. Germline V gene lookup returns CDR1 SEHNR and CDR2 FQNEAQ (reference sequence). CDR3 sequence reads: CASSLLGSEQYF. As DNA, the CDR3 is TGTGCCAGCAGCTTACTTGGGTCCGAGCAGTACTTC.

The chain couples TRBV5-1 to TRBJ2-3; D possibly corresponds to TRBD2 (6 bases). Trimming left V 5 bases short and J 4 bases short, with 17 bases between. The CDR3 length is 15 residues. Looked up from germline, CDR1 is SGHRS and CDR2 is YFSETQ. The CDR3 coding sequence is TGCGCCAGCAGTCAGACGGGGGATATCTCAGATACGCAGTATTTT. Protein sequence: CASSQTGDISDTQYF.

CDR3 sequence: CASSTEQVIDEKLFF. The CDR3 DNA reads TGCGCCAGCAGTACCGAACAGGTAATAGACGAAAAACTGTTTTTT. The chain combines TRBV5-1 with TRBJ1-4; TRBD1 is a possible D gene (5 bases). The CDR3 runs to 15 residues. V was trimmed by 5 bases and J by 8 bases, leaving 19 bases between them. From germline, CDR1 is SGHRS and CDR2 YFSETQ. The whole variable domain, filled in from reference TRBV5-1 and TRBJ1-4, reads KAGVTQTPRYLIKTRGQQVTLSCSPISGHRSVSWYQQTPGQGLQFLFEYFSETQRNKGNFPGRFSGRQFSNSRSEMNVSTLELGDSALYLCASSTEQVIDEKLFFGSGTQLSVL.

The chain joins TRBV21-1 to TRBJ1-1. TRBV21-1 is classified as a pseudogene. The CDR3 extends over 17 amino acids. The CDR3 region has the DNA TGTGCCAGCAGCAAAGGGGGGGCCAAAAGGGAGAACACTGAAGCTTTCTTT. Protein product: CASSKGGAKRENTEAFF.

This clone was found a few times. The chain joins TRBV10-3 to TRBJ1-1, with a weak D call TRBD1 (6 bases). The CDR3 has 14 residues. Germline V lookup: CDR1 ENHRY, CDR2 SYGVKD. Deletions cut 2 bases from V and 5 bases from J, with 12 bases between. For the CDR3, the DNA is TGTGCCATCAGTGAGACAGGGACGGGAACTGAAGCTTTCTTT. This sequence encodes CAISETGTGTEAFF.

This clone was counted a few times. The V gene is TRBV19, the J gene TRBJ2-3, with 8 bases fitting TRBD1. The CDR3 has 13 residues. CDR1 LNHDA and CDR2 SQIVND come from the germline V gene (reference sequence). The V and J ends lost 7 bases and 5 bases, in that order; junction bases with no gene match: 5. CDR3 sequence: CASKPGGVDTQYF. CDR3 sequence (DNA): TGTGCCAGTAAGCCAGGGGGCGTAGATACGCAGTATTTT.